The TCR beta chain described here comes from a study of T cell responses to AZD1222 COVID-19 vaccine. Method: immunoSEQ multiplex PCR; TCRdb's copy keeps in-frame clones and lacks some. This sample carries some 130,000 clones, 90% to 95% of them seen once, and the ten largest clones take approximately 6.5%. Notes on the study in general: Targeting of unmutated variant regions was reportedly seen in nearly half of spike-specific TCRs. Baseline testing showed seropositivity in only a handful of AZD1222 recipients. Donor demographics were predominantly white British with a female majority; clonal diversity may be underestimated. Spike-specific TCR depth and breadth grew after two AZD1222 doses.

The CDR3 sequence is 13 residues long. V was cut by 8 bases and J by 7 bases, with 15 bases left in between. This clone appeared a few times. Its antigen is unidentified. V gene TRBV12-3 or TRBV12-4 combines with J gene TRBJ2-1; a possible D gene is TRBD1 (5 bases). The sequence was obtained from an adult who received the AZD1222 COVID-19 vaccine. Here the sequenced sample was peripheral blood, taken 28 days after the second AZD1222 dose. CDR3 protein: CASLSDSYNEQFF. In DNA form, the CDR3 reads TGTGCCAGCCTATCAGACAGCTATAATGAGCAGTTCTTC.